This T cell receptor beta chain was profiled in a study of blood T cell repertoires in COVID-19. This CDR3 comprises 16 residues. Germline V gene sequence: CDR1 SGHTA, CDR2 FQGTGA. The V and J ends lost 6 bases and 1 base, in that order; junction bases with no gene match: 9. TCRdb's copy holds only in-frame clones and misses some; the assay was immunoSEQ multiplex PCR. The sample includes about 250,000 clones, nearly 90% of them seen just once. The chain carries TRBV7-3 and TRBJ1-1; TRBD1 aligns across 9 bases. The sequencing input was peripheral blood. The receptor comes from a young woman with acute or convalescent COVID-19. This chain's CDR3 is CASRINPGQGNTEAFF. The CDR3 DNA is TGTGCCAGCAGAATTAATCCGGGACAGGGGAACACTGAAGCTTTCTTT.